This TCR beta chain is drawn from a study of T cell responses to AZD1222 COVID-19 vaccine. The CDR3 length is 17 residues. Deletions cut 2 bases from V and 7 bases from J, with 19 bases between. Per germline, CDR1 SGHNT and CDR2 YYREEE (reference sequence). Study-level results: Repertoire sampling occurred only after the peak T cell response. Regions 160-218 and 743-854 held dominance among vaccine-associated CD4 TCRs, which spanned spike. Donors were chiefly white British, with a greater number of females, and clonal diversity was perhaps underestimated.

A word on this clone: Its matching antigen is unknown.

Produced via immunoSEQ multiplex PCR; TCRdb's table is partial and in-frame only. The sample has 90,000 to 100,000 clones; about 90% are singletons. The chain couples TRBV5-4 to TRBJ1-6; TRBD1 might be the D (6 bases). The clonotype was recovered from an adult in good health. Sequenced material: peripheral blood, taken on day 0 of AZD1222 vaccination. The CDR3 region is CASSFGQQPTRNSPLHF. In DNA, the CDR3 is TGTGCCAGCAGCTTCGGACAGCAGCCAACCCGGAATTCACCCCTCCACTTT.